This T cell receptor (beta chain) was sequenced during a study of CD8+ T cells in alopecia areata. About the study: Female C3H/HeJ mice aged about 6-10 weeks were given skin from C3H/HeJ graft donors, roughly 6-13 months old, that had spontaneous alopecia.

The CDR3 is made up of 14 amino acids. V gave up 2 bases and J gave up 5 bases; unmatched junction bases: 1. Per germline, CDR1 NNHNN and CDR2 SYGAGS (reference sequence). Study-wide points: For lesional scalp, especially alopecia totalis/universalis, clonality was higher than in normal scalp. Tissue-resident alphabeta T cells belonging to normal skin likewise get sequenced within scalp specimens.

The pooled cutaneous lymph node cells were sorted using several markers (CD4, CD8alpha, NKG2D, NKG2ACE and others). The sequencing template was cDNA reverse transcribed from extracted RNA. Assay used: immunoSEQ multiplex PCR; TCRdb lists only in-frame clones, some missing. This sample has 9,800 or so clones and no singletons, with around 19% in the ten largest. Of note for this clone: Antigen specificity is unknown. Gene names are mouse gene names. The missing CDR3 end, 4 residues past where the read stops, is filled in from the germline J gene.

The TCR originated in a C3H/HeJ mouse with alopecia areata. For the strain, the MHC haplotype given is H2-k. Sequencing was performed on CD8+ T cells sorted from a lymph node. This chain connects TRBV13-2 to TRBJ2-1; 10 positions match TRBD2. The covered CDR3 bases are TGTGCCAGCGGTGACTGGGGGGGCCATGCT. This gives the protein CASGDWGGHA. The complete CDR3 protein is CASGDWGGHAEQFF.